This T cell receptor (beta chain) comes out of a study of CD8+ T cells in alopecia areata. Looking at the study overall: Tofacitinib exposure lasted 6 to 18 months, followed by 6 months off drug.

It was from alopecia areata patients that lesional scalp punch biopsies and peripheral blood were collected. Trimming cost V 4 bases and J 6 bases, with 15 bases left between them. CDR1 and CDR2 (germline): SNHLY, FYNNEI. The CDR3 is made up of 15 amino acids. Concerning this clone: The antigen is unknown.

It was cDNA, reverse transcribed from extracted RNA, that served as the sequencing template. Assay used: immunoSEQ multiplex PCR; TCRdb lists only in-frame clones, some missing. The data hold some 170,000 clones, with 63% observed a single time. General study results and limits: When scalp samples are sequenced, resident alphabeta T cells of normal skin are also captured.

Sample: CD4+ T cells sorted from blood, taken at week 0. The sequence was obtained from a human donor with alopecia areata. The V gene is TRBV2, the J gene TRBJ2-2; D not resolved. The DNA for the CDR3 is TGTGCCAGCAGTGGACTTAGGGCTAGATCCGGGGAGCTGTTTTTT. Translating gives CASSGLRARSGELFF.